Sequencing of this T cell receptor beta chain was carried out in a study of blood T cell repertoires in COVID-19. At the level of the study: The origin of the acute and convalescent COVID-19 samples was the United States, Italy and Spain.

Clones were sequenced by immunoSEQ multiplex PCR, and TCRdb holds only the in-frame ones, with some missing. The data show about 240,000 clones, with about four fifths seen just once and less than 3.5% held by the top ten. The receptor was derived from a young woman with acute or convalescent COVID-19. Sequences were obtained from peripheral blood.

This CDR3 is CASSESGLAGAYPSYNEQFF. CDR3 nucleotides: TGCGCCAGCAGCGAAAGTGGACTAGCGGGAGCCTACCCCTCCTACAATGAGCAGTTCTTC. V and J are TRBV4-1 and TRBJ2-1; 13 bases are a match to TRBD2. With V trimmed by 5 bases and J by 0 bases, 13 bases remained unmatched. This CDR3 contains 20 residues. CDR1 is MGHRA and CDR2 is YSYEKL in the germline V gene.